This TCR beta chain was captured by sequencing in a study of T cell responses to AZD1222 COVID-19 vaccine. For this clone: The antigen remains undetermined.

Second doses that came at about 4 or about 12 weeks were put together. Germline-derived CDR1 and CDR2 are MDHEN and SYDVKM. The CDR3 sequence is 14 residues long. Trimming left V 5 bases short and J 4 bases short, with 14 bases between. The repertoire was sequenced with immunoSEQ multiplex PCR; TCRdb's copy has only in-frame clones and lacks some. The sample shows about 84,000 clones, roughly 85% of them seen only once. The study, taken as a whole, reports: Epitopes outside B.1.351 and B.1.1.7 mutated regions reportedly drew nearly half of spike TCRs.

The rearrangement links TRBV28 to TRBJ1-1, with D possibly matching TRBD1 (5 bases). The clonotype comes from an adult who received the AZD1222 COVID-19 vaccine. This material consisted of peripheral blood, taken 28 days after the second AZD1222 dose. In DNA form, the CDR3 reads TGTGCCAGCAGTCTAACAGGAAGGACCACTGAAGCTTTCTTT. It is translated as CASSLTGRTTEAFF.